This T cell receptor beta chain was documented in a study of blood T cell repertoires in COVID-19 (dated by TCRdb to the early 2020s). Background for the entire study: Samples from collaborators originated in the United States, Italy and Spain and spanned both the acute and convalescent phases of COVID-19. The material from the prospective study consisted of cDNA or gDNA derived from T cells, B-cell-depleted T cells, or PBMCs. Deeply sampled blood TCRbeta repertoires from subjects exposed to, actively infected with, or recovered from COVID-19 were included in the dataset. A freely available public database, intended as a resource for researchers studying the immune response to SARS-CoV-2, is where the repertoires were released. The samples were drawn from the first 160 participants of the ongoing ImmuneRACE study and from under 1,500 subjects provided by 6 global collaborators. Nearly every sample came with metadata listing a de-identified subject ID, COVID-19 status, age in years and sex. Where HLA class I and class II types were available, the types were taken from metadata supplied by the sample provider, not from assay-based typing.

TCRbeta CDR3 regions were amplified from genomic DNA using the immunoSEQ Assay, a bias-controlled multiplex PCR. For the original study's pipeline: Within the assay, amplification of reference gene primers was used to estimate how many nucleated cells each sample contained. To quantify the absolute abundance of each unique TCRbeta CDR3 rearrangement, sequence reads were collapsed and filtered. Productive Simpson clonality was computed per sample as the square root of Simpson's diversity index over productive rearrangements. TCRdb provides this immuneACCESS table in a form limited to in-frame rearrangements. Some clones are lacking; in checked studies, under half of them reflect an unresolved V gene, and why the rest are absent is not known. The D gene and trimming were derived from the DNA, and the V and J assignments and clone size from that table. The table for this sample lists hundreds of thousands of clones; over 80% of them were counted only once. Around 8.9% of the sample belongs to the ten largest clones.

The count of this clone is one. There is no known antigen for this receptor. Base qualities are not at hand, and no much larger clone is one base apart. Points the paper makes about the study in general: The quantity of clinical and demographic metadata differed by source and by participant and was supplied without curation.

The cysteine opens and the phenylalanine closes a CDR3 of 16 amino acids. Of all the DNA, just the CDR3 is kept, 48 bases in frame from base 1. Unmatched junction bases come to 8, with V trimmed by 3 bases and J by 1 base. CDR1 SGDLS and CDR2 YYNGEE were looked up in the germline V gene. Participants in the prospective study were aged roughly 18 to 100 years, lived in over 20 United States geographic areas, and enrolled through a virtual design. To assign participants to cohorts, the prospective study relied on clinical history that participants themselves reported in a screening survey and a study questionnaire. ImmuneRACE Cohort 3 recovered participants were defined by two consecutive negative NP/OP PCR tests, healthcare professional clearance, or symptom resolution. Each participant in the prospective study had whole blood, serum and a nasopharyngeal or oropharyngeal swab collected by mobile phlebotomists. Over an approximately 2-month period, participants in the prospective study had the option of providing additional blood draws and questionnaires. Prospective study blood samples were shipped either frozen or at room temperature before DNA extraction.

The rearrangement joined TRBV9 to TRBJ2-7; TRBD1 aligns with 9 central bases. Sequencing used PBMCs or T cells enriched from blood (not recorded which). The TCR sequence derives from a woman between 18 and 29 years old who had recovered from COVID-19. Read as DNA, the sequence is TGTGCCAGCAGCGCTTCGGGACAGGGTTATTCCTACGAGCAGTACTTC. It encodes CASSASGQGYSYEQYF.